The 15 T cell receptor beta chains below come from one sample, sequenced in a study of cytomegalovirus exposure and HLA in healthy donors. PCR was performed using 60 Vbeta and 13 Jbeta primers. The table came from immunoSEQ multiplex PCR; TCRdb's copy has only in-frame clones and leaves some out. This sample contains tens of thousands of clones. The specimen was PBMCs. These receptors originate from a middle-aged woman in good health and CMV-seronegative.

The CDR3, as DNA: TGTGCCAGCAGTTTATGGACAGGGGACCTCACCGGGGAGCTGTTTTTT. The encoded protein is CASSLWTGDLTGELFF. This rearrangement joins TRBV28 to TRBJ2-2; 8 nucleotides agree with TRBD1. Germline-derived CDR1 and CDR2 are MDHEN and SYDVKM. V trimming: 0 bases; J trimming: 4 bases; junction bases outside the gene matches: 4. This CDR3 contains 16 residues.

This rearrangement joins TRBV5-1 to TRBJ2-1; 7 bases are shared with TRBD1. Germline trimming cut 4 bases from V and 10 bases from J; bases unmatched to any gene: 17. The CDR3 contains 16 residues. Germline V gives CDR1 SGHRS, CDR2 YFSETQ. This CDR3 reads CASSPRQGRAGTEQFF. The DNA of the CDR3 is TGCGCCAGCAGCCCTCGACAGGGAAGGGCTGGGACGGAGCAGTTCTTC.

V usage is TRBV2 and J usage is TRBJ2-7; 7 bases line up with TRBD1. The germline V gene encodes CDR1 SNHLY and CDR2 FYNNEI. The V segment lost 4 bases and the J segment 2 bases; nucleotides outside the gene matches: 5. The CDR3 is 14 amino acids. The CDR3 is CASSVGTVAYEQYF. The CDR3 DNA follows: TGTGCCAGCAGTGTCGGGACAGTCGCCTACGAGCAGTACTTC. Drawing the rest from reference TRBV2 and TRBJ2-7, the complete variable domain is EPEVTQTPSHQVTQMGQEVILRCVPISNHLYFYWYRQILGQKVEFLVSFYNNEISEKSEIFDDQFSVERPDGSNFTLKIRSTKLEDSAMYFCASSVGTVAYEQYFGPGTRLTVT.

This chain connects TRBV12-1 to TRBJ1-5. TRBV12-1 is designated a pseudogene. The length of the CDR3 is 11 residues. The CDR3, as DNA: TGTAGACCTACCGAGGATCAGCCCCAGCATTTT. Translation gives CRPTEDQPQHF.

This chain joins TRBV5-4 and TRBJ1-1; no clear D gene. V was cut by 7 bases and J by 0 bases, with 13 bases left in between. The CDR3 extends over 14 amino acids. CDR1 and CDR2 (germline): SGHNT, YYREEE (reference sequence). In DNA form, the CDR3 reads TGTGCCAGCGGGGATTGGGAGATGAACACTGAAGCTTTCTTT. It translates to CASGDWEMNTEAFF.

The chain couples TRBV6-5 to TRBJ2-7; TRBD1 aligns across 7 bases. Germline lookup yields CDR1 MNHEY and CDR2 SVGAGI. The V and J ends lost 6 bases and 2 bases, in that order; junction bases with no gene match: 10. There are 15 residues in the CDR3. The CDR3 is CASRGSRQGPYEQYF. CDR3 nucleotides: TGTGCCAGCAGGGGATCCCGACAGGGCCCCTACGAGCAGTACTTC.

The gene calls are TRBV7-2 and TRBJ2-5; TRBD1 matches at 7 bases. The CDR3 contains 14 residues. With V trimmed by 5 bases and J by 5 bases, 8 bases remained unmatched. Germline CDR1 SGHTA, CDR2 FQGNSA. The CDR3 coding sequence is TGTGCCAGCAGCCAGGGGGTGTGGGGGGAGACCCAGTACTTC. It yields the protein CASSQGVWGETQYF.

CDR3 residues: CASSSRTGGDEAFF. DNA for the CDR3: TGCGCCAGCAGCTCGAGGACAGGGGGGGATGAAGCTTTCTTT. The chain couples TRBV5-1 to TRBJ1-1; 10 nucleotides align to TRBD1. The V gene's germline CDR1 is SGHRS and CDR2 YFSETQ. This CDR3 comprises 14 residues. J lost 7 bases, V lost 3 bases, and 6 bases had no gene match.

The gene calls are TRBV19 and TRBJ1-5; D remains ambiguous. Germline V gene sequence: CDR1 LNHDA, CDR2 SQIVND (reference sequence). Trimming shortened V by 2 bases and J by 4 bases, and 6 bases separated the two germline ends. The CDR3 loop spans 13 amino acids. For the CDR3, the DNA is TGTGCCAGTAGTATACCCCTTAATCAGCCCCAGCATTTT. It translates to CASSIPLNQPQHF.

The V call is TRBV15, the J call TRBJ2-7, with D possibly being TRBD2 (6 bases). The CDR3 is 15 residues long. From germline, CDR1 is LNHNV and CDR2 YYDKDF (reference sequence). Trimming stripped 1 base from V and 0 bases from J, with 10 bases between. The CDR3 is CATSRGLAASYEQYF. CDR3 nucleotide sequence: TGTGCCACCAGCAGAGGGTTAGCGGCCTCCTACGAGCAGTACTTC. Supplemented by reference TRBV15 and TRBJ2-7, the full variable domain reads DAMVIQNPRYQVTQFGKPVTLSCSQTLNHNVMYWYQQKSSQAPKLLFHYYDKDFNNEADTPDNFQSRRPNTSFCFLDIRSPGLGDTAMYLCATSRGLAASYEQYFGPGTRLTVT.

The rearrangement links TRBV5-1 to TRBJ2-7; 12 positions match TRBD2. Trimming took 6 bases from V and 2 from J; bases not matched to a gene: 9. This CDR3 is 16 amino acids long. The germline gives CDR1 SGHRS, CDR2 YFSETQ. CDR3 sequence (DNA): TGCGCCAGCACGACTAGCGGGAGAGGCGGGACCTACGAGCAGTACTTC. Protein: CASTTSGRGGTYEQYF.

The chain joins TRBV4-3 to TRBJ1-2, with 10 bases lining up with TRBD1. V lost 4 bases and J lost 6; bases outside the gene matches: 8. This CDR3 region has 15 residues. The germline V gene encodes CDR1 LGHNA and CDR2 YSLEER. The CDR3 nucleotides read TGCGCCAGCAGCCCGTTCTTGGGACAGGGGAATGGCTACACCTTC. Protein: CASSPFLGQGNGYTF.

Notes on this clone: A read error may account for a junction end that differs from germline. Other DNA sequences in the same sample also yield this CDR3. The genes are TRBV6-1 and TRBJ1-6, with a possible D match to TRBD1 (6 bases). The CDR3 sequence is 14 residues long. Germline-derived CDR1 and CDR2 are MNHNS and SASEGT. The CDR3 loop is CTSEQGRANSPLHF. DNA of the CDR3: TGTACCAGTGAACAGGGAAGGGCAAATTCACCCCTCCACTTT.

The chain joins TRBV19 to TRBJ1-5; D is unresolved. This CDR3 contains 13 residues. V dropped 6 bases and J dropped 3 bases, with 9 bases sitting between them. Germline V gives CDR1 LNHDA, CDR2 SQIVND (reference sequence). The CDR3 coding sequence is TGTGCCAGTAGCTCAGGAATCAATCAGCCCCAGCATTTT. It yields the protein CASSSGINQPQHF.

The chain couples TRBV20-1 to TRBJ2-4; 9 nucleotides match TRBD2. The CDR3 runs 11 residues. Trimming at V came to 5 bases and at J to 13 bases, leaving 6 bases not matched to a gene. Germline assignment: CDR1 DFQATT and CDR2 SNEGSKA (reference sequence). For the CDR3, the DNA is TGCAGTGCTTCCGGGACTAGCAAACAGTACTTC. Protein sequence: CSASGTSKQYF.